This entry describes one T cell receptor (beta chain). Its antigen is unknown. TCRdb keeps only in-frame clones here, not all; method: immunoSEQ multiplex PCR. This table holds under 600,000 clones, approximately 95% found once. The sample belongs to a study of shared clonotypes between healthy human individuals. Study-wide background: Samples came from a couple of female and three male donors aged 18 to 49.

Study-wide results and limits: Against clonotypes common to all four donors, non-shared ones had lower generation probabilities. What limited the represented genetic and exposure-history diversity was the small number of donors.

Sequenced material: naive CD4+ T cells sorted from blood. Subset noted: CD45RA+ positively selected. This TCR was sampled from a woman in her twenties or thirties in good health.

The CDR3 reads CASSVTGTGIYGYTF. CDR3 nucleotides: TGTGCCAGCAGTGTAACCGGGACAGGCATCTATGGCTACACCTTC. The chain employs TRBV2 and TRBJ1-2; 8 nucleotides match TRBD1. CDR1 and CDR2 (germline): SNHLY, FYNNEI. V shed 4 bases and J 4 bases; nucleotides not matched to a gene: 8. This CDR3 has 15 amino acids.